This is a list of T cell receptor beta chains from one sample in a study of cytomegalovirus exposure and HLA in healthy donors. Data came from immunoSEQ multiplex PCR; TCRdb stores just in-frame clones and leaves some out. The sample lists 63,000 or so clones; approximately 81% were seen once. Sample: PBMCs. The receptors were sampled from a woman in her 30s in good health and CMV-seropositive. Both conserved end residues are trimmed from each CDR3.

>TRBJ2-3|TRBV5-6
ASSLNTDTQY
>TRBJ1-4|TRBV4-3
ASSQDFVPEIEKLF
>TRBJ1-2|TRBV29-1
SVVGTGCGYT
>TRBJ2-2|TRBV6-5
ASSSLDRIYTGELF
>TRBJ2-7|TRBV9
ASSPGSGSYEQY
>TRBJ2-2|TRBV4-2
ASRRLAGGGGGELF
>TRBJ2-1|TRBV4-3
ASSQDGAASYNEQF
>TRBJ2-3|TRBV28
ASSLGKRNTQY
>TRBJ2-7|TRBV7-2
ASSRGQGASEEQY
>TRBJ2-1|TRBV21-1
ASGEGGTLTSEQF
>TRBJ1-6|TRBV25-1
ASSSSTGGFYNSPLH
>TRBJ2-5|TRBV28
ASSLGLAGRETQY
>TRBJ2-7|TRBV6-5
ASRRGTASREQY
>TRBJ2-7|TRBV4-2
ASSQELAGGRYEQY
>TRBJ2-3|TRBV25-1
ASIGPGLGLAGGTQY
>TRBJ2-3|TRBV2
ASSPGLATTQY
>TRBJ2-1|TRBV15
ATSRAQGAEQF
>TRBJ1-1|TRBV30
AWSVALNTEAF
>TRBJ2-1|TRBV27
ASSFPQSEQF
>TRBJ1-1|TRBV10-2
ASRYGLTGNTEAF
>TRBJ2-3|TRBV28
ASSLAGTDTQY
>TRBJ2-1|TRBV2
ASRELAAPYNEQF
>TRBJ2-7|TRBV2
ASMGTVSYEQY
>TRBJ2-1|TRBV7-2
ASSLRTSGGYNEQF
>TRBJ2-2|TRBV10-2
ASRSSGRAVDTGELF
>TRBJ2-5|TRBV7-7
ASSIPTGTQY
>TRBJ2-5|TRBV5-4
ASSPRQEETQY
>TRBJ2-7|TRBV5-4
ASSLGTPSYEQY
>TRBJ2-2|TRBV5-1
ASSPTSGSPTGELF
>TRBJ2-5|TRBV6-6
ASSTGGRETQY
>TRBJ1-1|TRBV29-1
SVPRGSSEAF
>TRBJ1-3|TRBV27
ASSTALGGTIY
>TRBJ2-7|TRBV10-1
ASSESSGTRTSYEQY
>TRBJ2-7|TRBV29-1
SVTWGLAGSSYEQY
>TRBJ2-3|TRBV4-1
ASSQDPTRTDTQY
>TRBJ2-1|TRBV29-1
SVAGQGTYNEQF
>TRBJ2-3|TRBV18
ASSGLAGTDTQY
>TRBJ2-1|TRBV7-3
ASSLTPLAGGRNNEQF
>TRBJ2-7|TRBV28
ASSPWTGRSEQY
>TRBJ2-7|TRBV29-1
SVDGSRGHEQY
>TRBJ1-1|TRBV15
ATSRDRSVTEAF
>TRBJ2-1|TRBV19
ASSITTGNEQF
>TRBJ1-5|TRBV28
ASSLPDRNPPEPQH
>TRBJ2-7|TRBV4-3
ASSQATSYEQY
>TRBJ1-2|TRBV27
ASSFNAQLNYGYT
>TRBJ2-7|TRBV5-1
ASSLGEGVPSYEQY
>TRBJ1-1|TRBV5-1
ASSYGTGKAVTEAF
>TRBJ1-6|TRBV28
ASIPRGLASPLH
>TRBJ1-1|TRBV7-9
ASSLMTGLTEAF
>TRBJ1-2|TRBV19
ASSDRGRVGNYGYT
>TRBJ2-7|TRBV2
ASSRDRVH
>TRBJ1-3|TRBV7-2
ASKLDSSGNTIY
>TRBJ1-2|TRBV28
ASSRRDNYGYT